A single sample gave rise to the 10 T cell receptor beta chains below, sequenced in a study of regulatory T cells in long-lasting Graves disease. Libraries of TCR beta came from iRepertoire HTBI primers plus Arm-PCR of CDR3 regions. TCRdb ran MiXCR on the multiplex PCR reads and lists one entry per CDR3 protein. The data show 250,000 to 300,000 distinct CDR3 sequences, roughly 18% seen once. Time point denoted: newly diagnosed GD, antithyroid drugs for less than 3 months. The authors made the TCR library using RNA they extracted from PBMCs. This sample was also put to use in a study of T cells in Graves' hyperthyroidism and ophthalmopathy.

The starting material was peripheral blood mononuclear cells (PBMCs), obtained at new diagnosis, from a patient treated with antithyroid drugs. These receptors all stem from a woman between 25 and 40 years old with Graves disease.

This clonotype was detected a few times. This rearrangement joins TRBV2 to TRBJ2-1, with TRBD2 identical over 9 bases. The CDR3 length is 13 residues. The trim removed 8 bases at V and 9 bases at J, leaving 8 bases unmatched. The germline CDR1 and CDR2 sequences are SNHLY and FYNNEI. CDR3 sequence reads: CASYGGGAPEQFF. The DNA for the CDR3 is TGTGCCAGCTACGGCGGGGGGGCCCCTGAGCAGTTCTTC.

In nucleotides, the CDR3 is TGTGCCAGCAGCCCTTCTAGGATGCCGATCACTGAAGCTTTCTTT. It codes for CASSPSRMPITEAFF. V is TRBV6-1 and J is TRBJ1-1; no definite D call. The CDR3 totals 15 residues. Germline V gene lookup returns CDR1 MNHNS and CDR2 SASEGT. V lost 6 bases and J 4 bases, leaving 18 bases between the germline ends.

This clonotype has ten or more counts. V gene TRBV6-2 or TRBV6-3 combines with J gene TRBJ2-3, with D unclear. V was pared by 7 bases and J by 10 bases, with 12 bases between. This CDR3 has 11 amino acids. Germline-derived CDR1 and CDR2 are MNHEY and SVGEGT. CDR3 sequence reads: CASIEHHSQYF. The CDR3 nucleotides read TGTGCCAGCATCGAGCACCACTCGCAGTATTTT.

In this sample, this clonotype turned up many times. The CDR3 is CASRGTEAFF. In nucleotides, the CDR3 is TGTGCCAGCAGAGGCACTGAAGCTTTCTTT. V and J are TRBV2 and TRBJ1-1; no clear D. Per germline, CDR1 SNHLY and CDR2 FYNNEI. There are 10 residues in the CDR3. V was trimmed by 6 bases and J by 4 bases, leaving 3 bases between them.

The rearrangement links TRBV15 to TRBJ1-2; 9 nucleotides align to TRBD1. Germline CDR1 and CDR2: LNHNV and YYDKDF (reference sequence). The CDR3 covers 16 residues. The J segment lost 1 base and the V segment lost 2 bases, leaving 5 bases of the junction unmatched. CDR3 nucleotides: TGTGCCACCAGCAGATATGGGACAGGGAGTAACTATGGCTACACCTTC. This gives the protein CATSRYGTGSNYGYTF.

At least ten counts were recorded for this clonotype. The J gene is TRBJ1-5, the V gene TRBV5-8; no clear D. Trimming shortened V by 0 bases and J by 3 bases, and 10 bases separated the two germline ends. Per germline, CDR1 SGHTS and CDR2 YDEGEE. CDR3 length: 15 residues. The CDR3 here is CASSLGLVANQPQHF. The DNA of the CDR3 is TGTGCCAGCAGCTTGGGATTGGTCGCCAATCAGCCCCAGCATTTT.

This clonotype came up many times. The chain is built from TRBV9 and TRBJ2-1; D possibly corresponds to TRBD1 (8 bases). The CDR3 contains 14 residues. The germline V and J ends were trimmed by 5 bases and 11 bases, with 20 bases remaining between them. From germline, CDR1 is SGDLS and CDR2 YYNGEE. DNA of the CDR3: TGTGCCAGCAGTGAAGAGTACAGGGGGACTAAGCAGTTCTTC. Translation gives CASSEEYRGTKQFF. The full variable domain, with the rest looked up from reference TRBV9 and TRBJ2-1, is DSGVTQTPKHLITATGQRVTLRCSPRSGDLSVYWYQQSLDQGLQFLIQYYNGEERAKGNILERFSAQQFPDLHSELNLSSLELGDSALYFCASSEEYRGTKQFFGPGTRLTVL.

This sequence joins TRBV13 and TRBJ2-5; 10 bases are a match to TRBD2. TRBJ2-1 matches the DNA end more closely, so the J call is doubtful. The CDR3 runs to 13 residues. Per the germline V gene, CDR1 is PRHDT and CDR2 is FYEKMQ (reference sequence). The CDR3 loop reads CASRSSGGHEQFF. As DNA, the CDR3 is TGTGCCAGCAGAAGTAGCGGGGGGCATGAGCAGTTCTTC.

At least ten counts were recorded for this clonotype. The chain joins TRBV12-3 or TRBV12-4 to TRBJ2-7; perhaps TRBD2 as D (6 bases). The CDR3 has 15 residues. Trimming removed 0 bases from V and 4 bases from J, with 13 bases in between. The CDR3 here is CASSLALGLIYEQYF. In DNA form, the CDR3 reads TGTGCCAGCAGTTTAGCGCTGGGACTGATTTACGAGCAGTACTTC.

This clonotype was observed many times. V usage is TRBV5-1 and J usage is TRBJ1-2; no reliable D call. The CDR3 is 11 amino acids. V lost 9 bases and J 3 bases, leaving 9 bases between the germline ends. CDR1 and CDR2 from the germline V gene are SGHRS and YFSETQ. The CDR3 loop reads CATYGDYGYTF. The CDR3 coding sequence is TGCGCCACGTACGGAGACTATGGCTACACCTTC.